The entry below gives a single T cell receptor beta chain sequence along with its context. Its antigen is not known. This sample is drawn from a study of beta chain features in type 1 diabetes. General study points: TCRB CDR3s from Type 1 diabetes patients were moderately but significantly shorter in all four CD4+ subsets. The naive, central memory and Treg TCRB repertoires looked more alike in patients than they did in healthy donors.

Germline V CDR1 and CDR2: SGDLS, YYNGEE. The junction had 7 bases not matched to a gene; V was cut back by 3 bases and J by 4 bases. The CDR3 spans 15 residues. Reverse transcribing all isolated RNA meant expressed TCRB transcripts were sequenced. Sequencing was performed with immunoSEQ multiplex PCR; in TCRdb, only in-frame clones are kept and a portion is missing. The repertoire holds fewer than 400,000 clones, about a tenth seen once, with approximately 1% in the top ten. Sorted CD4+ subsets: naive, central memory, regulatory, stem cell-like memory (CD45RO/CCR7/CD25/CD127/CD95/CD27 panel). Sorting gave populations that all exceeded 95% purity.

This chain uses TRBV9 with TRBJ2-1; 7 nucleotides line up with TRBD1. Sequencing was done on a sample of central memory CD4+ T cells from blood. This clonotype was obtained from a young man with type 1 diabetes. CDR3 coding DNA: TGTGCCAGCAGCGCTCCGGGGACAGCTTACAATGAGCAGTTCTTC. Its protein is CASSAPGTAYNEQFF. The whole variable domain, filled in from reference TRBV9 and TRBJ2-1, reads DSGVTQTPKHLITATGQRVTLRCSPRSGDLSVYWYQQSLDQGLQFLIQYYNGEERAKGNILERFSAQQFPDLHSELNLSSLELGDSALYFCASSAPGTAYNEQFFGPGTRLTVL.